This T cell receptor beta chain was observed in a study of T cell responses to AZD1222 COVID-19 vaccine. Produced via immunoSEQ multiplex PCR; TCRdb's table is partial and in-frame only. Among approximately 110,000 clones listed, around 95% were seen once. The CDR3 has 14 residues. V lost 3 bases to trimming and J lost 5 bases; unmatched junction nucleotides: 3. Germline V gene lookup returns CDR1 SGHRS and CDR2 YFSETQ. As concerns this clone: Its matching antigen is unknown.

Study-wide findings and caveats: Regions left unmutated in variants are reportedly the target of nearly half of spike-specific TCRs. AZD1222 recipients seropositive at baseline numbered only six. Repertoire collection took place solely once the T cell response had peaked. Donors in the cohort were predominantly white British and more often female, and clonal diversity was possibly underestimated.

This receptor was obtained from an adult in good health. Sequencing used peripheral blood, obtained on day 0 of AZD1222 vaccination. The V call is TRBV5-1, the J call TRBJ1-2, with TRBD1 matching over 11 bases. The CDR3 protein is CASSSGQGVYGYTF. In DNA, the CDR3 is TGCGCCAGCAGCTCGGGACAGGGGGTTTATGGCTACACCTTC.